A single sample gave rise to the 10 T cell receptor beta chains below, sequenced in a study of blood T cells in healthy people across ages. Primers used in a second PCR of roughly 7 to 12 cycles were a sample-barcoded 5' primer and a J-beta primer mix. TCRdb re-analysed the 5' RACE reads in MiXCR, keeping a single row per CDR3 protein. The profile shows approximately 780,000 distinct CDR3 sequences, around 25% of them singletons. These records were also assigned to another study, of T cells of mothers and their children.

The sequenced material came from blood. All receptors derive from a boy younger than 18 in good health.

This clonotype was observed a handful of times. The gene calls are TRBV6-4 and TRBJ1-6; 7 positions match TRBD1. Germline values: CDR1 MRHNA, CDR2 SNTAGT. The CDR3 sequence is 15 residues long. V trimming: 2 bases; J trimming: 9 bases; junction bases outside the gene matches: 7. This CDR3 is CASSDRSTGVSPLHF. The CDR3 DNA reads TGTGCCAGCAGTGACCGATCAACAGGGGTTTCACCCCTCCACTTT.

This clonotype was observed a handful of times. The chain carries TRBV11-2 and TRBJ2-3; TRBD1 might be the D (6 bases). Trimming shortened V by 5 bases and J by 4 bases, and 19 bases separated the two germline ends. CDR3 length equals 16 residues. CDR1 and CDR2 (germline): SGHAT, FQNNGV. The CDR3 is CASSPGQSLSADTQYF. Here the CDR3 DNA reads TGTGCCAGCAGCCCGGGACAAAGCTTAAGCGCAGATACGCAGTATTTT.

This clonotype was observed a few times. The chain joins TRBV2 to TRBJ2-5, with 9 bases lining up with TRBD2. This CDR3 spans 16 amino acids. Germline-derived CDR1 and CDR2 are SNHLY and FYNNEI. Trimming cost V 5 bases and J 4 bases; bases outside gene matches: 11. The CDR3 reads CASSPGLAGAAETQYF. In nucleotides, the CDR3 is TGTGCCAGCAGTCCGGGACTAGCAGGGGCTGCAGAGACCCAGTACTTC.

The CDR3 reads CSATRAGGGGYGYTF. The DNA of the CDR3 is TGCAGTGCTACAAGAGCGGGGGGCGGAGGCTATGGCTACACCTTC. The J gene is TRBJ1-2, the V gene TRBV20-1, with D possibly being TRBD1 (6 bases). Trimming pared 4 bases from V and 4 bases from J, leaving 19 bases between. The germline gives CDR1 DFQATT, CDR2 SNEGSKA (reference sequence). The CDR3 contains 15 residues.

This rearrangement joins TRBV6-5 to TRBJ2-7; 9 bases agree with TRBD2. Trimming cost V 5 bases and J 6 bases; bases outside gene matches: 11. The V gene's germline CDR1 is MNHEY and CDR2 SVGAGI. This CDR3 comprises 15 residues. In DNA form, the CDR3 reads TGTGCCAGCAGTGTTGGTGGGCTAGCGGGGATCGAGCAGTACTTC. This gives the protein CASSVGGLAGIEQYF.

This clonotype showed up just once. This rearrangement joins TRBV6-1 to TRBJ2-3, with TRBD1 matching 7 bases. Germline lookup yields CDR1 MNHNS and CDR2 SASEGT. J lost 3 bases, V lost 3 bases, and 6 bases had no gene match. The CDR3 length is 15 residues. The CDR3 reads CASSDAGTATDTQYF. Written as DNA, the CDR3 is TGTGCCAGCAGTGATGCCGGGACAGCAACAGATACGCAGTATTTT.

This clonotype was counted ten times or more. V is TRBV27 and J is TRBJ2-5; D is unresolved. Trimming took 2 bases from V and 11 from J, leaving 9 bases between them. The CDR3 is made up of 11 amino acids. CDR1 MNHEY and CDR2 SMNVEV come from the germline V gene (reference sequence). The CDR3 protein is CASSLGVVQYF. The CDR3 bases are TGTGCCAGCAGTTTAGGAGTAGTGCAGTACTTC.

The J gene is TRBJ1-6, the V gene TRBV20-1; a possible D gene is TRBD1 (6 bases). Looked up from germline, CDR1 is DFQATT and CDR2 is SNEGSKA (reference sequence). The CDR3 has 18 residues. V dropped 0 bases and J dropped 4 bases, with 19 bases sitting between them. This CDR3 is CSAREGVAGESYNSPLHF. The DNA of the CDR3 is TGCAGTGCTAGAGAGGGTGTGGCAGGGGAGTCTTATAATTCACCCCTCCACTTT.

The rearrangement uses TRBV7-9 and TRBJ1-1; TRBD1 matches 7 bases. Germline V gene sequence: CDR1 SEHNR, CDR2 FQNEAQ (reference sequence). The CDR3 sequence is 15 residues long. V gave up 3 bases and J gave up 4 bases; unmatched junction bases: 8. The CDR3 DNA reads TGTGCCAGCAGCTTCAGGGGGGGATGGGGCACTGAAGCTTTCTTT. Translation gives CASSFRGGWGTEAFF.

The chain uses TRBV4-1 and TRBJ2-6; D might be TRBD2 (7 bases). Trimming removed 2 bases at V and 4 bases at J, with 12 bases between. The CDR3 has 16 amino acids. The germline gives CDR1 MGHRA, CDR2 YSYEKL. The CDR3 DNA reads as TGCGCCAGCAGCCAACCGGGGGGCGCGGGGGCCAACGTCCTGACTTTC. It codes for CASSQPGGAGANVLTF.